This TCR beta chain emerged from a study of cytomegalovirus exposure and HLA in healthy donors. Looking at the study overall: The Caucasian-associated ancestry cluster contained about 80% of the roughly 400 genotyped donors. Findings of the study overall: A prior analysis recorded that most TCR beta V segments were productive about 87% or about 30% of the time. Some segments of the V type, notably TRBV6-2 and TRBV6-3, were excluded as indistinguishable. Listed as cytomegalovirus-associated were 164 TCR beta chains.

PCR primers comprised 60 Vbeta and 13 Jbeta primers. This table comes from immunoSEQ multiplex PCR, and its TCRdb copy is limited to in-frame clones, with some not included. Of about 110,000 clones listed, roughly 63% are singletons. The CDR3 totals 13 residues. V lost 4 bases and J 3 bases, leaving 10 bases between the germline ends. The germline V gene encodes CDR1 MNHEY and CDR2 SMNVEV (reference sequence). Notes on this clone: Its antigen is still unknown.

Sample: PBMCs. This TCR was recovered from a woman between 65 and 79 years old in good health and CMV-seropositive. The gene calls are TRBV27 and TRBJ2-7; D is undetermined. The chain's CDR3 is CASSSTPVYEQYF. CDR3 DNA: TGTGCCAGCAGTTCAACACCCGTCTACGAGCAGTACTTC.